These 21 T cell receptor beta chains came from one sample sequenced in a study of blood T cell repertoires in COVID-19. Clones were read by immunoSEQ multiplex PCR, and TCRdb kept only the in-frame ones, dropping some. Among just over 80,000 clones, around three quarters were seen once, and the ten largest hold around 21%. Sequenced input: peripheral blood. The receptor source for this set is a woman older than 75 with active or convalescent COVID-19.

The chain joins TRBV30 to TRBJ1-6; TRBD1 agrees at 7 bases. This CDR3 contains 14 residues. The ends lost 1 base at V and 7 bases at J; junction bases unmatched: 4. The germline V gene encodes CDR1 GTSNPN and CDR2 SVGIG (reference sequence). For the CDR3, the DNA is TGTGCCTGGAGTGCGACAGGGTCGAATTCACCCCTCCACTTT. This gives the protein CAWSATGSNSPLHF.

CDR3 nucleotide sequence: TGCGCCAGCAGCCTCACAAACGGGGAGACCCAGTACTTC. Translated, it gives CASSLTNGETQYF. V usage is TRBV4-1 and J usage is TRBJ2-5; D not resolved. CDR1 is MGHRA, CDR2 YSYEKL, per germline. Trimming took off 4 bases at V and 5 bases at J, with 11 bases between the two ends. This CDR3 comprises 13 residues.

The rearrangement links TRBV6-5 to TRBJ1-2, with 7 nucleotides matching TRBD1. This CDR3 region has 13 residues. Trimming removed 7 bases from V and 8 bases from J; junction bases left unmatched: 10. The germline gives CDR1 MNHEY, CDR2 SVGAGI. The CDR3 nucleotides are TGTGCCAGCAAGATAACAGGGGCTTACGGCTACACCTTC. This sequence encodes CASKITGAYGYTF.

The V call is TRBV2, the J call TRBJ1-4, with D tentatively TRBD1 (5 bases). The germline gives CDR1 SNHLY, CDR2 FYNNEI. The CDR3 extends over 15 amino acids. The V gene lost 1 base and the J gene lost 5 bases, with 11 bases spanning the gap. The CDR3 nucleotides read TGTGCCAGCAGTGAAGGGCGGGGGAACAATGAAAAACTGTTTTTT. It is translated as CASSEGRGNNEKLFF. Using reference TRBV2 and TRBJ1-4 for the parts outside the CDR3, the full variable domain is EPEVTQTPSHQVTQMGQEVILRCVPISNHLYFYWYRQILGQKVEFLVSFYNNEISEKSEIFDDQFSVERPDGSNFTLKIRSTKLEDSAMYFCASSEGRGNNEKLFFGSGTQLSVL.

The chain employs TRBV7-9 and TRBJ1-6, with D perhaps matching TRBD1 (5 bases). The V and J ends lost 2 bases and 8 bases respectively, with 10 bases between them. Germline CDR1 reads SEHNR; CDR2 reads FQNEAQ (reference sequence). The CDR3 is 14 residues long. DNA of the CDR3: TGTGCCAGCAGCTTATCGGCGGGGGATTCACCCCTCCACTTT. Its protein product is CASSLSAGDSPLHF.

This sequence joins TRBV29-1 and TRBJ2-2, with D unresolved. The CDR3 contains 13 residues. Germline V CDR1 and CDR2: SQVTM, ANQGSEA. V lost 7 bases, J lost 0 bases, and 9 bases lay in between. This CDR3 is CSAVVSNTGELFF. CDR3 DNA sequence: TGCAGCGCTGTAGTGTCGAACACCGGGGAGCTGTTTTTT.

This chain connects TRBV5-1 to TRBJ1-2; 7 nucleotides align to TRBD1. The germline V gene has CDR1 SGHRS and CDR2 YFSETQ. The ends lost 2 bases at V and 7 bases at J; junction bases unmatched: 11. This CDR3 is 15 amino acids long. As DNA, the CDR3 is TGCGCCAGCAGCTTATCCCAAGGGGGCAGTTTTGGCTACACCTTC. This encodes CASSLSQGGSFGYTF.

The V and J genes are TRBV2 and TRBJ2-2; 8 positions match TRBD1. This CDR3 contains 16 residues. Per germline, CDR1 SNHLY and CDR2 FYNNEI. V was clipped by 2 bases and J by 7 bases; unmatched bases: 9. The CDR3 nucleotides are TGTGCCAGCAGTGAACAGGGGGCGCTCATAAGCGGGGAGCTGTTTTTT. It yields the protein CASSEQGALISGELFF.

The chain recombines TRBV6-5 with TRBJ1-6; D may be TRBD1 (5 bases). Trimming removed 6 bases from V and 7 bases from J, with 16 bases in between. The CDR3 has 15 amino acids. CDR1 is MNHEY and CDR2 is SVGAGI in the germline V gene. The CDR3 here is CASRDQQVGNSPLHF. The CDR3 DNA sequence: TGTGCCAGCAGGGACCAACAGGTCGGGAATTCACCCCTCCACTTT.

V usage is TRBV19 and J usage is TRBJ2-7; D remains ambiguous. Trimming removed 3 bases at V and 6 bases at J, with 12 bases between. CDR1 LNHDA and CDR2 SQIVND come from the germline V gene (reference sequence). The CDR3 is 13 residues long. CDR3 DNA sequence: TGTGCCAGTAGTATTATTCCGAGTGGCGAGCAGTACTTC. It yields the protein CASSIIPSGEQYF.

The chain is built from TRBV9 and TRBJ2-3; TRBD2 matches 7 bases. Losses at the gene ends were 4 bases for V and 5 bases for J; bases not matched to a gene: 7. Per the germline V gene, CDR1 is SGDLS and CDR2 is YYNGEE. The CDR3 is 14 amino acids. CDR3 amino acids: CASSLGLVGDTQYF. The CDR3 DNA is TGTGCCAGCAGCCTAGGACTAGTCGGAGATACGCAGTATTTT.

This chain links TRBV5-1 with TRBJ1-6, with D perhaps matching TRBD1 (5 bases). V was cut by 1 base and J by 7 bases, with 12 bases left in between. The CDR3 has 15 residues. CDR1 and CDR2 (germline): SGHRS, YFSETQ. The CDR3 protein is CASSLFRRGNSPLHF. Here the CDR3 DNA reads TGCGCCAGCAGCTTGTTCAGGCGGGGGAATTCACCCCTCCACTTT.

For the CDR3, the DNA is TGTGCCAGCAGATCCGGGACAGGGGACGAAAAACTGTTTTTT. Protein sequence: CASRSGTGDEKLFF. The chain uses TRBV7-2 and TRBJ1-4, with 10 nucleotides matching TRBD1. Germline V lookup: CDR1 SGHTA, CDR2 FQGNSA. With 6 bases clipped from V and 8 bases from J, the junction kept 6 bases outside the gene matches. The CDR3 is 14 residues long.

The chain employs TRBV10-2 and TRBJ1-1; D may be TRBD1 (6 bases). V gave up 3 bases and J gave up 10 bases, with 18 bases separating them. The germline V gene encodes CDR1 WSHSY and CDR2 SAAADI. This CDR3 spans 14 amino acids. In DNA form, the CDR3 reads TGCGCCAGCAGTGACTCGGGGGGCCGGGGTTCAGCTTTCTTT. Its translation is CASSDSGGRGSAFF.

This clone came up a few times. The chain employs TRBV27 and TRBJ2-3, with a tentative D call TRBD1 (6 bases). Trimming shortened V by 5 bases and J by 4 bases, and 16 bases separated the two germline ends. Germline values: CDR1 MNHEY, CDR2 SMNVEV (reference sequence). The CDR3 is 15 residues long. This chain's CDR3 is CASSPTGSSADTQYF. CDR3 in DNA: TGTGCCAGCAGTCCCACAGGGTCAAGCGCAGATACGCAGTATTTT.

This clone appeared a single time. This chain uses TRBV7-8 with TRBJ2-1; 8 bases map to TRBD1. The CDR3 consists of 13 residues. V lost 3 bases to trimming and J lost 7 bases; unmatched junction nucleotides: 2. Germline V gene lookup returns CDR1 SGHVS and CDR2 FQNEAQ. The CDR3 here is CASSLDRANEQFF. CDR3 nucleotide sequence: TGTGCCAGCAGCTTGGACAGGGCTAATGAGCAGTTCTTC.

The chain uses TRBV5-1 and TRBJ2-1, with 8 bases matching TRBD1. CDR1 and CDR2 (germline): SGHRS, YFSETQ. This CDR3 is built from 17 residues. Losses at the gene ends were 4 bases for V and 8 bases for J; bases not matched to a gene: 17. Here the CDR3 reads CASSLNVGAGGGHEQFF. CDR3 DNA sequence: TGCGCCAGCAGCCTGAATGTTGGGGCAGGGGGCGGGCATGAGCAGTTCTTC.

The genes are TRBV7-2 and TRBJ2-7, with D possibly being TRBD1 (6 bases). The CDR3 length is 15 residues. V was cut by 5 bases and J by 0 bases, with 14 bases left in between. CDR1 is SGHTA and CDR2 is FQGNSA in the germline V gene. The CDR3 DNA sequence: TGTGCCAGCAGCCCCCGGGACACGGACTCCTACGAGCAGTACTTC. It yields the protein CASSPRDTDSYEQYF.

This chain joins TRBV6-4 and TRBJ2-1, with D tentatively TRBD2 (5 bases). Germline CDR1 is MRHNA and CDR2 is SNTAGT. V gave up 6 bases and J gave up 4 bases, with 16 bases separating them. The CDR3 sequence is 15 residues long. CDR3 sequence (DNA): TGTGCCAGCAGCAAAGACTACCTCCCTTACAATGAGCAGTTCTTC. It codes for CASSKDYLPYNEQFF.

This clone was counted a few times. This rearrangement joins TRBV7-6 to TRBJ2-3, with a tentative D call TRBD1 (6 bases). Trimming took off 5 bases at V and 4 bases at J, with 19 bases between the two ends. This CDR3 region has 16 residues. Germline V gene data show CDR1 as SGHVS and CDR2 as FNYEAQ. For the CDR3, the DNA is TGTGCCAGCAGCCCCTCACCGCAGGGGTTTGCAGATACGCAGTATTTT. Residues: CASSPSPQGFADTQYF.

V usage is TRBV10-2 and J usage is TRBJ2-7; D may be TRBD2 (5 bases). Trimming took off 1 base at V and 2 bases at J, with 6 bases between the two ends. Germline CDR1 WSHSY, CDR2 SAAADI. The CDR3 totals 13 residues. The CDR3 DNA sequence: TGCGCCAGCAGTGAGTGGCGGGCCTACGAGCAGTACTTC. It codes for CASSEWRAYEQYF.